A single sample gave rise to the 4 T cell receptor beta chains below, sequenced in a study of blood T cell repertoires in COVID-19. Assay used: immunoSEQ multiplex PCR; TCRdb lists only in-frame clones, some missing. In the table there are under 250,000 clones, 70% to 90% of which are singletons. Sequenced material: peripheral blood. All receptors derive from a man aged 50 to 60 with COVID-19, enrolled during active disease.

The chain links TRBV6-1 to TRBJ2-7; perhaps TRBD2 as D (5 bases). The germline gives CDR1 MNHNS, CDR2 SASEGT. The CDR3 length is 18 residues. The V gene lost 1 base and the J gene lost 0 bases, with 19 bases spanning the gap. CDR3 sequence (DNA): TGTGCCAGCAGTGAAGGTCGGTCTGGGCGAGGGTTCTCCTACGAGCAGTACTTC. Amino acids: CASSEGRSGRGFSYEQYF.

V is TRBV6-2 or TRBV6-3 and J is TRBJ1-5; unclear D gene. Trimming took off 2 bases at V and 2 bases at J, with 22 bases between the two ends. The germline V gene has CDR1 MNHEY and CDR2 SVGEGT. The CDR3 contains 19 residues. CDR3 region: CASSYPLWREVFGNQPQHF. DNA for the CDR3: TGTGCCAGCAGTTACCCCCTGTGGAGGGAAGTATTCGGCAATCAGCCCCAGCATTTT.

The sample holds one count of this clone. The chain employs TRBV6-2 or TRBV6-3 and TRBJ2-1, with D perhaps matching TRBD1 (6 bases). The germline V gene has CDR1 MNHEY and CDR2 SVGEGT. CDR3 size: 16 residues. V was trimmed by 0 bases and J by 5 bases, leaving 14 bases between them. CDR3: CASSYSSGTLNNEQFF. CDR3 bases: TGTGCCAGCAGTTACTCTTCCGGGACACTCAACAATGAGCAGTTCTTC.

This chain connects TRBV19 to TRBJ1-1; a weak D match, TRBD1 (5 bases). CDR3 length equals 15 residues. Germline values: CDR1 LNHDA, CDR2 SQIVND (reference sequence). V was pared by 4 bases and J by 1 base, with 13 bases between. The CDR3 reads CASSNKRGGNTEAFF. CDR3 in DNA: TGTGCCAGTAGTAACAAACGGGGGGGGAACACTGAAGCTTTCTTT.